The 10 T cell receptor beta chains in this list originate from one sample, sequenced in a study of OX40 agonist ivuxolimab in advanced cancers. The assay was immunoSEQ multiplex PCR, and TCRdb's table has in-frame clones only and misses some. The profile shows under 80,000 clones, around 90% of them singletons. This specimen was CD4+ or CD8+ T cells sorted from blood, taken in a trial of the OX40 agonist ivuxolimab. The source is an adult with an advanced solid tumor such as melanoma, head and neck, liver or kidney cancer.

This clone has only one observation. The rearrangement links TRBV6-4 to TRBJ2-7; the match to TRBD2 covers 9 bases. The CDR3 runs 15 residues. Germline assignment: CDR1 MRHNA and CDR2 SNTAGT. V lost 6 bases, J lost 3 bases, and 9 bases stayed unmatched. CDR3 region: CASSLTDSGGYEQYF. In nucleotides, the CDR3 is TGTGCCAGCAGCCTAACTGATAGCGGGGGCTACGAGCAGTACTTC.

In the case of this clone: One end of the junction varies from germline; a read error may be responsible. Other DNA sequences in the sample encode the same CDR3. The chain couples TRBV13 to TRBJ2-7; 8 bases are shared with TRBD2. The CDR3 consists of 15 residues. Germline V gene lookup returns CDR1 PRHDT and CDR2 FYEKMQ (reference sequence). CDR3 nucleotide sequence: TGCGCCAGCAGCTACGGACTAGCCGGTGTTTCCGAGCAGTACTTC. It specifies CASSYGLAGVSEQYF.

J is TRBJ2-5 and V is TRBV5-1; a possible D gene is TRBD1 (5 bases). V was pared by 2 bases and J by 2 bases, with 10 bases between. In germline, CDR1 is SGHRS, CDR2 YFSETQ. The CDR3 runs 14 residues. DNA for the CDR3: TGCGCCAGCAGCTTTGCGACAGTTCAAGAGACCCAGTACTTC. It yields the protein CASSFATVQETQYF.

This chain joins TRBV5-1 and TRBJ2-7; 7 nucleotides agree with TRBD2. This CDR3 is built from 14 residues. Germline V gene sequence: CDR1 SGHRS, CDR2 YFSETQ. The trim removed 3 bases at V and 7 bases at J, leaving 10 bases unmatched. The CDR3 DNA sequence: TGCGCCAGCAGCTGGTGGGAGGGCCCGGGGGAGCAGTACTTC. It is translated as CASSWWEGPGEQYF. The variable domain in full, completed from reference TRBV5-1 and TRBJ2-7, reads KAGVTQTPRYLIKTRGQQVTLSCSPISGHRSVSWYQQTPGQGLQFLFEYFSETQRNKGNFPGRFSGRQFSNSRSEMNVSTLELGDSALYLCASSWWEGPGEQYFGPGTRLTVT.

The chain links TRBV10-3 to TRBJ2-5; D gene ambiguous. The CDR3 runs 14 residues. Germline V gene data show CDR1 as ENHRY and CDR2 as SYGVKD. V was shortened by 4 bases and J by 4 bases, with 13 bases between the two germline ends. CDR3 residues: CAISGDIRAETQYF. CDR3 in DNA: TGTGCCATCAGTGGCGATATAAGGGCAGAGACCCAGTACTTC.

The chain links TRBV5-1 to TRBJ1-1; TRBD1 aligns across 9 bases. CDR3 size: 15 residues. V lost 4 bases to trimming and J lost 4 bases; unmatched junction nucleotides: 8. Germline CDR1 reads SGHRS; CDR2 reads YFSETQ. DNA of the CDR3: TGCGCCAGCAGCGGGAATACAGGGGGCCTCACTGAAGCTTTCTTT. Protein product: CASSGNTGGLTEAFF. The whole variable domain, remainder taken from reference TRBV5-1 and TRBJ1-1, is KAGVTQTPRYLIKTRGQQVTLSCSPISGHRSVSWYQQTPGQGLQFLFEYFSETQRNKGNFPGRFSGRQFSNSRSEMNVSTLELGDSALYLCASSGNTGGLTEAFFGQGTRLTVV.

The genes are TRBV5-1 and TRBJ2-2; the match to TRBD2 covers 10 bases. The CDR3 is 15 residues long. Germline V lookup: CDR1 SGHRS, CDR2 YFSETQ. J lost 6 bases, V lost 2 bases, and 4 bases had no gene match. This CDR3 reads CASSFLAGVSGELFF. The CDR3 DNA follows: TGCGCCAGCAGCTTTCTAGCGGGAGTCTCCGGGGAGCTGTTTTTT.

The chain joins TRBV5-1 to TRBJ2-5; 8 bases map to TRBD1. V lost 4 bases to trimming and J lost 2 bases; unmatched junction nucleotides: 4. CDR3 length: 14 residues. CDR1 is SGHRS, CDR2 YFSETQ, per germline. The CDR3: CASSPGTGQETQYF. CDR3 bases: TGCGCCAGCAGCCCAGGGACAGGACAAGAGACCCAGTACTTC.

This clone showed up just once. The chain is built from TRBV2 and TRBJ2-7; D tentatively reads TRBD1 or TRBD2 (5 bases each). V was pared by 7 bases and J by 4 bases, with 14 bases between. CDR1 is SNHLY, CDR2 FYNNEI, per germline. The CDR3 is 13 amino acids. CDR3 DNA: TGTGCCAGCATAATTGAGGGGTGGTACGAGCAGTACTTC. This sequence encodes CASIIEGWYEQYF.

This sequence joins TRBV27 and TRBJ2-3; TRBD2 aligns across 7 bases. Per the germline V gene, CDR1 is MNHEY and CDR2 is SMNVEV (reference sequence). With V trimmed by 2 bases and J by 6 bases, 5 bases remained unmatched. CDR3 size: 14 residues. The CDR3 loop is CASSLAGVRDTQYF. In nucleotides, the CDR3 is TGTGCCAGCAGTTTAGCGGGAGTTAGGGATACGCAGTATTTT.